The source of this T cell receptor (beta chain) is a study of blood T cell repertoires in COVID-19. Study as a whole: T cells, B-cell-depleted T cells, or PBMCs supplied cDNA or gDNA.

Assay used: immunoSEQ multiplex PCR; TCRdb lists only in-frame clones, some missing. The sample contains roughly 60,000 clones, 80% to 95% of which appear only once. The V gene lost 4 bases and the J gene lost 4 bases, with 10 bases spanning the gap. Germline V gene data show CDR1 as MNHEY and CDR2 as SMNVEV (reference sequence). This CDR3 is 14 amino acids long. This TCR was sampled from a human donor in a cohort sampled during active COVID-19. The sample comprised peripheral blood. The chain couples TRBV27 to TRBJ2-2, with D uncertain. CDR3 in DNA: TGTGCCAGCAGTTGGCAGGTCGGCACCGGGGAGCTGTTTTTT. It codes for CASSWQVGTGELFF.